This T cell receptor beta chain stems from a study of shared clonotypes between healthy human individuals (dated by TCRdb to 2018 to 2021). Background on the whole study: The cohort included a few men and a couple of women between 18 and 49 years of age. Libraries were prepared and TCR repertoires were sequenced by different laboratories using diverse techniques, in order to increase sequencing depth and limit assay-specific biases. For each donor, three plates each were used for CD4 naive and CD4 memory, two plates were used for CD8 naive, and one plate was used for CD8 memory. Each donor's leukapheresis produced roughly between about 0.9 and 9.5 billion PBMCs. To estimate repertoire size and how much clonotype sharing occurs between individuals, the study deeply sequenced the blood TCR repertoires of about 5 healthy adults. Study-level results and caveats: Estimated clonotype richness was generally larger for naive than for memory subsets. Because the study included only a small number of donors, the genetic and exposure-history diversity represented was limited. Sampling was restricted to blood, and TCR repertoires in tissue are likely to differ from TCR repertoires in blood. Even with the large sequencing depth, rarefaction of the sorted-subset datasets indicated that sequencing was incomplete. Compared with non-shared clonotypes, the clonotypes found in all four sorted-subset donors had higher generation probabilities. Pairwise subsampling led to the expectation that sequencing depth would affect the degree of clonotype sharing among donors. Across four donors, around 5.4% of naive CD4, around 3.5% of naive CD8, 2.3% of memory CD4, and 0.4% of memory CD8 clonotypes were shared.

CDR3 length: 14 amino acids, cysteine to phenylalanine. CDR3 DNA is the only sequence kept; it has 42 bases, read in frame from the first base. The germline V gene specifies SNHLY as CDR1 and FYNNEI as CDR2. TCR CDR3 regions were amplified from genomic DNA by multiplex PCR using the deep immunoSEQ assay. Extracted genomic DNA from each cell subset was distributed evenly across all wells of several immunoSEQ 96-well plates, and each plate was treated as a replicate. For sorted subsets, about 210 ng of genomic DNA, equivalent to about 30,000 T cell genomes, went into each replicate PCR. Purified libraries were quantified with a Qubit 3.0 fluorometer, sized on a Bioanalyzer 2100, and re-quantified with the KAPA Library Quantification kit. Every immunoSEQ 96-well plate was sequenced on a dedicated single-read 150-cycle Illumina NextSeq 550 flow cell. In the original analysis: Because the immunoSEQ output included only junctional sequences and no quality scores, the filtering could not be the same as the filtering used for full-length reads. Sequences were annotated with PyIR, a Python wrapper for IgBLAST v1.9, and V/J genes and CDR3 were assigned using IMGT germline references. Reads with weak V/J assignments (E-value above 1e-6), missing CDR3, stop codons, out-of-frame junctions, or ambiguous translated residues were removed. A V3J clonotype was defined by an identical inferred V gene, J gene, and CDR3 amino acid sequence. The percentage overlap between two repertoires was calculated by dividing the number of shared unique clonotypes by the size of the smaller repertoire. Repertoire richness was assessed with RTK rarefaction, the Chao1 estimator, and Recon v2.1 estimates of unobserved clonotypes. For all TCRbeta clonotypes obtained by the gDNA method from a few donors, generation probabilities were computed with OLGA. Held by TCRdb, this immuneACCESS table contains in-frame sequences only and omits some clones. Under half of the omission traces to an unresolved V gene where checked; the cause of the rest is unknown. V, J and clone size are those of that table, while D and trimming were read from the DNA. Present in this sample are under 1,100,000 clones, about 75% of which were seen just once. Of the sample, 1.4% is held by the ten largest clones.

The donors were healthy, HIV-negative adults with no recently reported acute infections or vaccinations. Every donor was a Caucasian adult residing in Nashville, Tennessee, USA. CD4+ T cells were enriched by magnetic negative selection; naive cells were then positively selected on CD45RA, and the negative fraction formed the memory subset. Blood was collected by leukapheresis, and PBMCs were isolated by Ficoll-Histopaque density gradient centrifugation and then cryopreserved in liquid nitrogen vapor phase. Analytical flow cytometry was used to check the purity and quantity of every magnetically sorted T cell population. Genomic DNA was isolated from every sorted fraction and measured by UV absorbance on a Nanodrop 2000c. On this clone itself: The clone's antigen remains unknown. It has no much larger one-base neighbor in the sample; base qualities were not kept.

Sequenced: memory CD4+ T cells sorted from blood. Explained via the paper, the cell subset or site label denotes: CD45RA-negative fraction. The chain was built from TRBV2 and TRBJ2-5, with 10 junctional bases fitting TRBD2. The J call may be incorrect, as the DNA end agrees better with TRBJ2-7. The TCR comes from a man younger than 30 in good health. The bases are TGTGCCAGCAGTTGGCTAGCGGGAGTCTACGAGCAGTACTTC. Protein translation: CASSWLAGVYEQYF.